These 11 T cell receptor beta chains were sequenced from one sample in a study of type 1 regulatory T cells. TCRdb reprocessed the reads via MiXCR and lists one record per CDR3 protein. The sample has around 88,000 distinct CDR3 sequences; around a third are singletons. Sequencing was done on a sample of CD4+ T cells, either the whole sample or a sorted fraction (not recorded which). The source is a human donor in good health.

The chain recombines TRBV28 with TRBJ2-7; 9 nucleotides line up with TRBD1. Trimming took 6 bases from V and 3 from J; bases not matched to a gene: 6. CDR3 length: 14 residues. CDR1 is MDHEN and CDR2 is SYDVKM in the germline V gene. CDR3 DNA: TGTGCCAGCAGATCCGGGACAGGGATCTACGAGCAGTACTTC. It is translated as CASRSGTGIYEQYF.

This clonotype was recorded many times. The rearrangement uses TRBV6-5 and TRBJ2-5; D uncertain. Germline V lookup: CDR1 MNHEY, CDR2 SVGAGI. Trimming took off 1 base at V and 0 bases at J, with 9 bases between the two ends. CDR3 length equals 15 residues. The CDR3 loop is CASSYFGLDQETQYF. CDR3 coding DNA: TGTGCCAGCAGTTACTTCGGCCTCGACCAAGAGACCCAGTACTTC.

This clonotype was counted a single time. One end of the junction varies from germline; a read error may be responsible. The gene calls are TRBV18 and TRBJ2-5, with D uncertain. The germline V gene encodes CDR1 KGHSH and CDR2 LQKENI. This CDR3 spans 13 amino acids. The CDR3 bases are TGTACCAGCTCACCGGACCTCCTGGGGACCCAGTACTTC. It codes for CTSSPDLLGTQYF.

The chain carries TRBV24-1 and TRBJ2-1, with D perhaps matching TRBD1 or TRBD2 (5 bases each). V was cut by 3 bases and J by 8 bases, with 16 bases left in between. Germline V CDR1 and CDR2: KGHDR, SFDVKD. The CDR3 runs to 15 residues. The CDR3 DNA is TGTGCCACCAGTGATCACGGGTCCGGGACGTATGAGCAGTTCTTC. Its translation: CATSDHGSGTYEQFF.

A few counts support this clonotype. V and J are TRBV29-1 and TRBJ2-3, with D possibly being TRBD1 (5 bases). There are 14 residues in the CDR3. V gave up 6 bases and J gave up 2 bases, with 15 bases separating them. Germline CDR1 reads SQVTM; CDR2 reads ANQGSEA. The CDR3: CSVASAGNTDTQYF. The DNA for the CDR3 is TGCAGCGTCGCCTCGGCAGGGAACACAGATACGCAGTATTTT.

The J gene is TRBJ2-2, the V gene TRBV5-1; 10 nucleotides line up with TRBD2. The V gene end was trimmed by 4 bases and the J gene end by 3 bases; junction bases not matched to a gene: 6. The CDR3 length is 16 residues. Germline CDR1 SGHRS, CDR2 YFSETQ. CDR3 in amino acids: CASSALGTSDTGELFF. The CDR3 DNA reads TGCGCCAGCAGCGCTCTCGGGACTAGCGACACCGGGGAGCTGTTTTTT.

The rearrangement joins TRBV9 to TRBJ2-7; TRBD2 is a possible D gene (5 bases). Trimming stripped 3 bases from V and 8 bases from J, with 21 bases between. Germline CDR1 and CDR2: SGDLS and YYNGEE. This CDR3 has 15 amino acids. The CDR3 DNA is TGTGCCAGCAGCGGAAGCGGCGACACATCAGCGAAGCAGTACTTC. Encoded protein: CASSGSGDTSAKQYF.

This rearrangement joins TRBV21-1 to TRBJ2-7. TRBV21-1 is recorded as a pseudogene. This CDR3 contains 15 residues. The DNA of the CDR3 is TGTGCCAGCAGCAATGTAACAACACCGGCCTACGAGCAGTACTTC. Its translation is CASSNVTTPAYEQYF.

DNA for the CDR3: TGTGCCACCAGTGATAGCACAGAGACCCAGTACTTC. Translation gives CATSDSTETQYF. V gene TRBV24-1 combines with J gene TRBJ2-5; no reliable D call. This CDR3 has 12 amino acids. Trimming removed 3 bases at V and 4 bases at J, with 5 bases between. Germline V gene sequence: CDR1 KGHDR, CDR2 SFDVKD.

The table lists this clonotype with a few counts. The genes are TRBV29-1 and TRBJ2-2; 7 bases agree with TRBD1. The CDR3 loop spans 16 amino acids. Germline-derived CDR1 and CDR2 are SQVTM and ANQGSEA. V lost 1 base to trimming and J lost 2 bases; unmatched junction nucleotides: 7. As DNA, the CDR3 is TGCAGCGTTGAAGGAGGGGGCCTGATAAACACCGGGGAGCTGTTTTTT. Translated, it gives CSVEGGGLINTGELFF.

The chain uses TRBV20-1 and TRBJ2-3; TRBD1 matches 7 bases. V was pared by 0 bases and J by 2 bases, with 5 bases of the junction left unmatched. CDR3 length: 15 amino acids. Germline V gene sequence: CDR1 DFQATT, CDR2 SNEGSKA (reference sequence). The DNA for the CDR3 is TGCAGTGCTAGAGATCTGGGGACAGACACAGATACGCAGTATTTT. The encoded protein is CSARDLGTDTDTQYF.